This passage covers 20 T cell receptor beta chains from one sample sequenced in a study of blood T cell repertoires in COVID-19. Measured with immunoSEQ multiplex PCR; TCRdb has only the in-frame clones, and not every one. The data contain 150,000 to 200,000 clones, approximately 90% of them singletons. The sequenced material came from peripheral blood. These receptors were obtained from a human donor in a cohort sampled during active COVID-19.

V usage is TRBV7-9 and J usage is TRBJ2-7, with 11 bases that match TRBD2. This CDR3 region has 15 residues. CDR1 is SEHNR and CDR2 is FQNEAQ in the germline V gene (reference sequence). Trimming cost V 4 bases and J 3 bases; bases outside gene matches: 5. CDR3 region: CASSYTSGGNYEQYF. CDR3 sequence (DNA): TGTGCCAGCAGCTATACTAGCGGGGGCAACTACGAGCAGTACTTC.

This chain uses TRBV19 with TRBJ1-2, with D perhaps TRBD1 (6 bases). The germline V gene encodes CDR1 LNHDA and CDR2 SQIVND (reference sequence). V was trimmed by 5 bases and J by 2 bases, leaving 15 bases between them. CDR3 length: 15 residues. This CDR3 reads CASSALTGPNYGYTF. The CDR3, as DNA: TGTGCCAGTAGTGCCCTAACAGGGCCCAACTATGGCTACACCTTC.

This chain uses TRBV23-1 with TRBJ2-7; D is possibly TRBD2 (5 bases). Being an ORF, TRBV23-1 has a function that is uncertain. Trimming stripped 4 bases from V and 2 bases from J, with 12 bases between. CDR3 length: 14 amino acids. In DNA form, the CDR3 reads TGCGCCAGCAGTCCGAAGCCCGGGACCTACGAGCAGTACTTC. It encodes CASSPKPGTYEQYF.

The CDR3 loop reads CASKPGQVFGETQYF. DNA for the CDR3: TGTGCCAGCAAGCCGGGACAGGTCTTCGGAGAGACCCAGTACTTC. The genes are TRBV6-5 and TRBJ2-5; 8 nucleotides agree with TRBD1. V was clipped by 7 bases and J by 4 bases; unmatched bases: 11. The CDR3 loop spans 15 amino acids. The germline gives CDR1 MNHEY, CDR2 SVGAGI.

V gene TRBV10-3 combines with J gene TRBJ2-5; the match to TRBD2 covers 8 bases. The CDR3 sequence is 14 residues long. V trimming: 3 bases; J trimming: 4 bases; junction bases outside the gene matches: 4. The germline V gene encodes CDR1 ENHRY and CDR2 SYGVKD. CDR3 sequence: CAISDTGGRETQYF. The CDR3 nucleotides are TGTGCCATCAGTGATACGGGAGGGCGAGAGACCCAGTACTTC.

The chain is built from TRBV14 and TRBJ2-2; weak D call: TRBD2 (6 bases). This CDR3 spans 17 amino acids. From germline, CDR1 is SGHDN and CDR2 FVKESK. Deletions cut 4 bases from V and 0 bases from J, with 15 bases between. The CDR3 is CASSPDLSGSNTGELFF. CDR3 nucleotide sequence: TGTGCCAGCAGCCCCGACCTTAGCGGATCGAACACCGGGGAGCTGTTTTTT.

The CDR3 spells CASSQESDDRPSRHYGYTF. As DNA, the CDR3 is TGTGCCAGCAGCCAAGAATCGGACGACAGGCCCTCCCGACACTATGGCTACACCTTC. This chain links TRBV3-1 (or the pseudogene TRBV3-2) with TRBJ1-2; a weak D match, TRBD1 (6 bases). Trimming took off 0 bases at V and 3 bases at J, with 23 bases between the two ends. There are 19 residues in the CDR3. Germline V gene sequence: CDR1 LGHDT, CDR2 YNNKEL (reference sequence).

This clone showed up just a few times. The genes are TRBV7-9 and TRBJ2-7, with D possibly being TRBD2 (6 bases). CDR1 and CDR2 from the germline V gene are SEHNR and FQNEAQ (reference sequence). The CDR3 is 14 amino acids. V gave up 0 bases and J gave up 0 bases, with 6 bases separating them. The CDR3 sequence: CASSLAGGSYEQYF. In nucleotides, the CDR3 is TGTGCCAGCAGCTTAGCGGGGGGCTCCTACGAGCAGTACTTC.

The V and J genes are TRBV5-4 and TRBJ1-1, with D maybe TRBD1 (5 bases). Trimming left V 4 bases short and J 3 bases short, with 13 bases between. CDR1 is SGHNT, CDR2 YYREEE, per germline (reference sequence). The CDR3 has 14 amino acids. In DNA form, the CDR3 reads TGTGCCAGCAGCCAACAGGATAAAGACACTGAAGCTTTCTTT. Amino acids: CASSQQDKDTEAFF.

The chain employs TRBV20-1 and TRBJ2-5; D may be TRBD1 (6 bases). This CDR3 is 14 amino acids long. V lost 3 bases and J lost 0, with 11 bases in between. CDR1 and CDR2 from the germline V gene are DFQATT and SNEGSKA (reference sequence). The CDR3 loop is CSASRGTNQETQYF. CDR3 sequence (DNA): TGCAGTGCTAGTCGTGGGACAAACCAAGAGACCCAGTACTTC.

CDR3 DNA sequence: TGCGCCAGCAGCTTGCGGCGTGTCGGGACAGAGGTCTACAATGAGCAGTTCTTC. It translates to CASSLRRVGTEVYNEQFF. The chain has TRBV5-1 and TRBJ2-1, with TRBD1 identical over 7 bases. V lost 1 base and J lost 3; bases outside the gene matches: 13. Germline V gene data show CDR1 as SGHRS and CDR2 as YFSETQ. The CDR3 spans 18 residues.

The J gene is TRBJ2-2, the V gene TRBV4-2; 7 nucleotides line up with TRBD1. This CDR3 has 14 residues. The germline gives CDR1 LGHNA, CDR2 YNFKEQ. Unmatched junction bases numbered 7, after V lost 4 bases and J lost 8 bases. The CDR3: CASSRDSERGELFF. Written as DNA, the CDR3 is TGTGCCAGCAGCCGGGACAGCGAAAGAGGGGAGCTGTTTTTT.

CDR3 sequence: CASSRTGRNSPLHF. The CDR3 nucleotides read TGTGCCAGCAGCCGGACAGGGCGTAATTCACCCCTCCACTTT. The chain employs TRBV9 and TRBJ1-6, with 8 bases fitting TRBD1. With 4 bases clipped from V and 6 bases from J, the junction kept 3 bases outside the gene matches. The germline CDR1 and CDR2 sequences are SGDLS and YYNGEE. The CDR3 totals 14 residues.

V gene TRBV7-6 combines with J gene TRBJ2-3, with TRBD1 as a possible D gene (5 bases). The ends were cut back, 2 bases at V and 8 bases at J, with 11 bases in the middle. CDR1 SGHVS and CDR2 FNYEAQ come from the germline V gene. This CDR3 is built from 13 residues. The CDR3: CASSLKDMSTQYF. As DNA, the CDR3 is TGTGCCAGCAGCTTAAAGGACATGTCTACGCAGTATTTT.

The CDR3 coding sequence is TGTGCCAGCAGCACACAGACAGGGGCGTTATCCTACGAGCAGTACTTC. The encoded protein is CASSTQTGALSYEQYF. The chain has TRBV5-4 and TRBJ2-7; 8 nucleotides agree with TRBD1. This CDR3 comprises 16 residues. V lost 4 bases to trimming and J lost 1 base; unmatched junction nucleotides: 10. Germline values: CDR1 SGHNT, CDR2 YYREEE (reference sequence).

The CDR3 DNA reads TGTGCCAGCTCACCGGGACTAGCGGGACCAACCCCCTACGAGCAGTACTTC. Encoded protein: CASSPGLAGPTPYEQYF. J is TRBJ2-7 and V is TRBV18, with TRBD2 matching over 13 bases. This CDR3 comprises 17 residues. The germline CDR1 and CDR2 sequences are KGHSH and LQKENI. V gave up 3 bases and J gave up 2 bases; unmatched junction bases: 7.

V is TRBV21-1 and J is TRBJ2-7; the table calls TRBD2, which could not be checked here. TRBV21-1 is a recognized pseudogene. The CDR3 sequence is 16 residues long. CDR3 DNA sequence: TGTGCCAGCAGCAAACCGGGACTAGCGGGGTTGGGCGAGCAGTACTTC. Translation: CASSKPGLAGLGEQYF.

On this clone: Other DNA sequences in the same sample also yield this CDR3. This sequence joins TRBV11-2 and TRBJ2-7; the D gene is possibly TRBD1 (5 bases). Deletions cut 5 bases from V and 4 bases from J, with 9 bases between. The CDR3 spans 12 residues. Germline CDR1 and CDR2: SGHAT and FQNNGV. In DNA form, the CDR3 reads TGTGCCAGCAGCACAGGTGGTTACGAGCAGTACTTC. Its translation: CASSTGGYEQYF.

This clone was observed a handful of times. This chain connects TRBV18 to TRBJ2-7; the D gene is possibly TRBD1 (5 bases). Per the germline V gene, CDR1 is KGHSH and CDR2 is LQKENI. The CDR3 is made up of 13 amino acids. V dropped 3 bases and J dropped 3 bases, with 9 bases sitting between them. CDR3 amino acids: CASSPAQGYEQYF. CDR3 nucleotides: TGTGCCAGCTCACCCGCGCAGGGCTACGAGCAGTACTTC.

The chain couples TRBV27 to TRBJ2-1, with 8 bases lining up with TRBD1. This CDR3 has 15 residues. With 1 base clipped from V and 4 bases from J, the junction kept 3 bases outside the gene matches. Germline V gene lookup returns CDR1 MNHEY and CDR2 SMNVEV (reference sequence). The CDR3 sequence is CASSLYGQGYNEQFF. In DNA, the CDR3 is TGTGCCAGCAGTTTATATGGACAGGGTTACAATGAGCAGTTCTTC.